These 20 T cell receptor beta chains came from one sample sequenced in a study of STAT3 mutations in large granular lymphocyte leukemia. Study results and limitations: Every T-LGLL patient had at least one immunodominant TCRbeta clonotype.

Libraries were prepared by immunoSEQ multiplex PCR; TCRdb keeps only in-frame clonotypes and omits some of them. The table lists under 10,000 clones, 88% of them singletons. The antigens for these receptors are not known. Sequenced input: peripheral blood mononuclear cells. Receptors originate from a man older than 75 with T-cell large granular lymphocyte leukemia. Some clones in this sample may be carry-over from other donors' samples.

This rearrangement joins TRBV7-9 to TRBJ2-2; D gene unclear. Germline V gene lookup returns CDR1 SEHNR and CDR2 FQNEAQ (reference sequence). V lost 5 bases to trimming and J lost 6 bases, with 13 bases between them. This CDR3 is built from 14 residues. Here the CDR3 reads CASSDNSRSGELFF. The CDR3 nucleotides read TGTGCCAGCAGCGATAATAGCCGTTCCGGGGAGCTGTTTTTT.

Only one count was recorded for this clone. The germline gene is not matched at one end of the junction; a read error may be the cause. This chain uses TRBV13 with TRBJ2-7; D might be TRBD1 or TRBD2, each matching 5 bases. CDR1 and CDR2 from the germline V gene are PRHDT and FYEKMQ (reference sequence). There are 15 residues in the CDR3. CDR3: CASTLRTGPSYEQYF. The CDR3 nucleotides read TGTGCCAGCACCTTAAGGACGGGACCCTCCTACGAGCAGTACTTC.

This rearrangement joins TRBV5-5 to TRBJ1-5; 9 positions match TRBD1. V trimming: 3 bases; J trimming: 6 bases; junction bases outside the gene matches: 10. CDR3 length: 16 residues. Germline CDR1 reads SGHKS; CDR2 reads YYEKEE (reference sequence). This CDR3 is CASSSGTGWGGQPQHF. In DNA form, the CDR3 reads TGTGCCAGCAGCTCCGGGACAGGGTGGGGAGGTCAGCCCCAGCATTTT.

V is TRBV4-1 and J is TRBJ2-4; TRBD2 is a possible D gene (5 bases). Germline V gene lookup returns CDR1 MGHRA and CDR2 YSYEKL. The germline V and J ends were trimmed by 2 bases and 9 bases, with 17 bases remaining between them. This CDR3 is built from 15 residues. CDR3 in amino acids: CASSQYRQPRGIQYF. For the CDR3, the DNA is TGCGCCAGCAGCCAATACCGGCAGCCACGGGGCATTCAGTACTTC.

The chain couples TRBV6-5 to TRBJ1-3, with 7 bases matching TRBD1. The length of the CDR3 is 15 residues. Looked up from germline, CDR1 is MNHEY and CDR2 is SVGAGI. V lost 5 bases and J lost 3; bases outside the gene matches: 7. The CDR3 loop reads CASSTATGFGNTIYF. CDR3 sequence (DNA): TGTGCCAGCAGTACCGCGACAGGGTTTGGAAACACCATATATTTT.

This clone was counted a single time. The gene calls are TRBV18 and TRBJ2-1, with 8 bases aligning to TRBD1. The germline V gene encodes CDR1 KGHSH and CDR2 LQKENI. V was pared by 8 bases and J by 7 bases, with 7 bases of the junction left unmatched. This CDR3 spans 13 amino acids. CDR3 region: CASAQGAGNEQFF. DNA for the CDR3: TGTGCCAGCGCTCAGGGGGCGGGAAATGAGCAGTTCTTC.

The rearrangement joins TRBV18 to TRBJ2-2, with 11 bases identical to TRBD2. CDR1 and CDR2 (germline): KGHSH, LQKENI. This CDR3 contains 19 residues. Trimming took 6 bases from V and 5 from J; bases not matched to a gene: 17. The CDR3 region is CASSPMASGGTHRTGELFF. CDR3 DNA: TGTGCCAGCTCTCCTATGGCTAGCGGGGGGACCCATCGGACCGGGGAGCTGTTTTTT.

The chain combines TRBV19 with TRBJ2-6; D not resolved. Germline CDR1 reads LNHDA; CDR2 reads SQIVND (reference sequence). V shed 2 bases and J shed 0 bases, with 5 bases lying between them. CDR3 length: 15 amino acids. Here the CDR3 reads CASSIRISGANVLTF. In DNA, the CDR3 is TGTGCCAGTAGTATAAGGATCTCTGGGGCCAACGTCCTGACTTTC.

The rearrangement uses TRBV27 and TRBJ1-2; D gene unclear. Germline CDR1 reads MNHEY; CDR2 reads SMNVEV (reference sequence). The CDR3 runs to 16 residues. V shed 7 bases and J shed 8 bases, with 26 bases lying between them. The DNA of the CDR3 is TGTGCCAGCAATCCGACATCCCAAAATATTGGAAAAGGCTACACCTTC. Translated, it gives CASNPTSQNIGKGYTF.

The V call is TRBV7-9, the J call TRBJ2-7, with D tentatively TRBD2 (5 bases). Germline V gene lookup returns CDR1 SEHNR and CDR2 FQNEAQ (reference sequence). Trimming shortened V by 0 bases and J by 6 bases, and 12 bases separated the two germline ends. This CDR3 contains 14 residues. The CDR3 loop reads CASSLALGRGEQYF. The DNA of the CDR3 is TGTGCCAGCAGCTTAGCGCTCGGCCGGGGCGAGCAGTACTTC.

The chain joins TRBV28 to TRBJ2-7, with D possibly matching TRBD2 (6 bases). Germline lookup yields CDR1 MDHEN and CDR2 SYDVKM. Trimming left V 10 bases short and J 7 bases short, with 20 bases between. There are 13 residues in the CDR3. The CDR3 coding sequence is TGTGCCACCCAGTCATCCCCACGGGGGGAGCAGTACTTC. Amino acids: CATQSSPRGEQYF.

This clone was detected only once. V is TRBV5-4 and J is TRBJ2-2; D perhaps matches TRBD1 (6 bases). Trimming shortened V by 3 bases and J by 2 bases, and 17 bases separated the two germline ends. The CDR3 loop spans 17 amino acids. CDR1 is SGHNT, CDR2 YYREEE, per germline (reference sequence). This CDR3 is CASSWGQGPINTGELFF. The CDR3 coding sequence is TGTGCCAGCAGCTGGGGGCAGGGTCCGATTAACACCGGGGAGCTGTTTTTT.

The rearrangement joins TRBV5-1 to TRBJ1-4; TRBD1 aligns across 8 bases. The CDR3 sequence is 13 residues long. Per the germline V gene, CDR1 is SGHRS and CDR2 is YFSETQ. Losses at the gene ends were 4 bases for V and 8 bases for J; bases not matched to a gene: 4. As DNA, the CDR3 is TGCGCCAGCAGCCGCGGACAGGGAGAAAAACTGTTTTTT. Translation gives CASSRGQGEKLFF.

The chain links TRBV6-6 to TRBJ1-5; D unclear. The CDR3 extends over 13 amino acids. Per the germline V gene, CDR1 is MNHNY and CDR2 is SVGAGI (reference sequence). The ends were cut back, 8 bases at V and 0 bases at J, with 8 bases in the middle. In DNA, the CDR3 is TGTGCCAGCGGAGAAAATAGCAATCAGCCCCAGCATTTT. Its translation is CASGENSNQPQHF.

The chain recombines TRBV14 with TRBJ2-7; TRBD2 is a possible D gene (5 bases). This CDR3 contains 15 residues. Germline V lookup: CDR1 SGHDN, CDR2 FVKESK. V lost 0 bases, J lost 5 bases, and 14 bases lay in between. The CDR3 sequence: CASSQEGRPWDEQYF. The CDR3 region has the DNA TGTGCCAGCAGCCAAGAAGGGAGACCTTGGGACGAGCAGTACTTC.

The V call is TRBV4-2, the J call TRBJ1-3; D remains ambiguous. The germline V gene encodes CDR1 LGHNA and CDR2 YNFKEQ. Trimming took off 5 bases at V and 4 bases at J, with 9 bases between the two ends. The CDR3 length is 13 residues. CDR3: CASSLNQGNTIYF. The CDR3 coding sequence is TGTGCCAGCAGCTTAAACCAGGGAAACACCATATATTTT.

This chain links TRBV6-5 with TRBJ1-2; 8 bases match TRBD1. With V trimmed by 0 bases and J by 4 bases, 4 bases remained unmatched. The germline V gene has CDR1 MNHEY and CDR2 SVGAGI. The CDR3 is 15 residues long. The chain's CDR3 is CASSYSAGGGYGYTF. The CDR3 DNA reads TGTGCCAGCAGTTACTCGGCAGGGGGCGGCTATGGCTACACCTTC.

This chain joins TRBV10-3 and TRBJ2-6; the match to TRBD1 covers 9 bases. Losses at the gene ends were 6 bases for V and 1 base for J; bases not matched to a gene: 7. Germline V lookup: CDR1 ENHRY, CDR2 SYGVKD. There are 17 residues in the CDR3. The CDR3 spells CAIRPGQGTSGANVLTF. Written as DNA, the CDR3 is TGTGCCATCAGGCCGGGACAGGGAACATCTGGGGCCAACGTCCTGACTTTC.

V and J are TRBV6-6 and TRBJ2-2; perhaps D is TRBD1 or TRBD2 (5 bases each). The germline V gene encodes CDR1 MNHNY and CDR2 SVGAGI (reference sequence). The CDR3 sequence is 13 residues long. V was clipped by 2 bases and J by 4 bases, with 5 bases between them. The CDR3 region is CASSYGGTGELFF. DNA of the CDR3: TGTGCCAGCAGTTACGGGGGCACCGGGGAGCTGTTTTTT.

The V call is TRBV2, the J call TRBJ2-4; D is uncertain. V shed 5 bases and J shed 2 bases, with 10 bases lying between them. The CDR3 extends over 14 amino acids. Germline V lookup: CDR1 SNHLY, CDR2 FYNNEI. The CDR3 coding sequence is TGTGCCAGCAGTACTGTCGGGCCCAAAAACATTCAGTACTTC. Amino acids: CASSTVGPKNIQYF. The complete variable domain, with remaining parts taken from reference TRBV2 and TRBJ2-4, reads EPEVTQTPSHQVTQMGQEVILRCVPISNHLYFYWYRQILGQKVEFLVSFYNNEISEKSEIFDDQFSVERPDGSNFTLKIRSTKLEDSAMYFCASSTVGPKNIQYFGAGTRLSVL.